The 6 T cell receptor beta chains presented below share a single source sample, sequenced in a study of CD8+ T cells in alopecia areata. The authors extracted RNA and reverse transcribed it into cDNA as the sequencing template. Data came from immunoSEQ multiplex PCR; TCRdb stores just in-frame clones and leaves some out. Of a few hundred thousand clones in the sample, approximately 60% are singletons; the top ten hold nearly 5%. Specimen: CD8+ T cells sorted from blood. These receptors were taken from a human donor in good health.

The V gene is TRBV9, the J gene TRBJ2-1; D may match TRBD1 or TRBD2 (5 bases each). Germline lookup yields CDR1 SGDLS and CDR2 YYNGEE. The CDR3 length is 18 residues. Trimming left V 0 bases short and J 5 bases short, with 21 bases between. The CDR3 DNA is TGTGCCAGCAGCGTAGCTTCAGGGAGATTTCATTCTAACAATGAGCAGTTCTTC. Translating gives CASSVASGRFHSNNEQFF.

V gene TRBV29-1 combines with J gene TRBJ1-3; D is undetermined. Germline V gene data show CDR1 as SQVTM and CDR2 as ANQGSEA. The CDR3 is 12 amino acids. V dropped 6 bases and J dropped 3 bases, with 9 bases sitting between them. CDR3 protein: CSVPGGGNTIYF. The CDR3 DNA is TGCAGCGTCCCGGGAGGTGGAAACACCATATATTTT.

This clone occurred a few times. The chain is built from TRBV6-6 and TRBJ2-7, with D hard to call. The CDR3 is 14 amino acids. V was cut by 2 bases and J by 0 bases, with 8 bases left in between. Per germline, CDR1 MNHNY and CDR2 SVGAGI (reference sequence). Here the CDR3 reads CASSYDIDSYEQYF. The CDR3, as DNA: TGTGCCAGCAGTTACGACATAGACTCCTACGAGCAGTACTTC.

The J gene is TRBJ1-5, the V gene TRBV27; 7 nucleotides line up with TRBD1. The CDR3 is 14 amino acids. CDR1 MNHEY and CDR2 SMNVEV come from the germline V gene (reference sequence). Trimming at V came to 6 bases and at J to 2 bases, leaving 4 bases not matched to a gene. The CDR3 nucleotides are TGTGCCAGCAGGAATACAGGGGGCAATCAGCCCCAGCATTTT. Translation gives CASRNTGGNQPQHF.

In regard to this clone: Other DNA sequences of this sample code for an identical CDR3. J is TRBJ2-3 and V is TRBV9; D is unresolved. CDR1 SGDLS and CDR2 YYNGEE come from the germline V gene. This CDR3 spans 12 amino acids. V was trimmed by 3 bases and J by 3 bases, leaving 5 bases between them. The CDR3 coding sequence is TGTGCCAGCAGCGGCCTTACAGATACGCAGTATTTT. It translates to CASSGLTDTQYF.

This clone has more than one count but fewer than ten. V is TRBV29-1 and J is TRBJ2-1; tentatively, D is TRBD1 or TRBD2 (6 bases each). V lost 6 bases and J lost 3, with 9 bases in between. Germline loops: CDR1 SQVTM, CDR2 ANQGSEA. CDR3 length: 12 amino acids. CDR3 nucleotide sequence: TGCAGCGTCGGAGGGGGCTACAATGAGCAGTTCTTC. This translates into CSVGGGYNEQFF.